These 4 T cell receptor beta chains share one sample of origin, sequenced in a study of T cell repertoires in cytomegalovirus infection. One entry per CDR3 protein, called by TCRdb with MiXCR from the reads. The table shows hundreds of thousands of distinct CDR3 sequences, with about 30% occurring only once. These TCRs are of unknown antigen specificity. The input for sequencing was cultured PBMCs, taken from culture after CMV antigen stimulation. All receptors derive from a human donor in good health (CMV status not recorded). Some clones in this sample may be carry-over from other donors' samples.

The V call is TRBV28, the J call TRBJ2-2; D is unclear. Germline loops: CDR1 MDHEN, CDR2 SYDVKM. The V gene lost 7 bases and the J gene lost 1 base, with 10 bases spanning the gap. CDR3 length: 14 residues. The CDR3 protein is CASNVGQNTGELFF. The CDR3 bases are TGTGCCAGCAATGTTGGGCAGAACACCGGGGAGCTGTTTTTT. Full variable domain (rest looked up from reference TRBV28 and TRBJ2-2): DVKVTQSSRYLVKRTGEKVFLECVQDMDHENMFWYRQDPGLGLRLIYFSYDVKMKEKGDIPEGYSVSREKKERFSLILESASTNQTSMYLCASNVGQNTGELFFGEGSRLTVL.

Here the CDR3 reads CASSLRGGSLYEQYF. The CDR3 bases are TGTGCCAGCAGTTTAAGGGGGGGGTCCCTCTACGAGCAGTACTTC. The rearrangement links TRBV27 to TRBJ2-7, with D possibly being TRBD2 (7 bases). V lost 2 bases and J lost 3, with 14 bases in between. This CDR3 has 15 residues. Germline V lookup: CDR1 MNHEY, CDR2 SMNVEV (reference sequence).

This sequence joins TRBV14 and TRBJ2-1; 8 bases are a match to TRBD2. The V segment lost 2 bases and the J segment 15 bases; nucleotides outside the gene matches: 12. Germline-derived CDR1 and CDR2 are SGHDN and FVKESK. The CDR3 has 14 residues. Here the CDR3 DNA reads TGTGCCAGCAGCCAATTGGTAGCGGGACCTCGGTGGTTCTTC. Protein product: CASSQLVAGPRWFF.

The chain combines TRBV27 with TRBJ1-1; D might be TRBD1 (6 bases). CDR1 MNHEY and CDR2 SMNVEV come from the germline V gene (reference sequence). Trimming removed 4 bases at V and 4 bases at J, with 19 bases between. This CDR3 spans 16 amino acids. The CDR3 spells CASSYSGGLGATEAFF. The CDR3 DNA sequence: TGTGCCAGCAGTTACTCGGGGGGATTGGGGGCCACTGAAGCTTTCTTT.